A single sample gave rise to the 9 T cell receptor beta chains below, sequenced in a study of response to subunit inactivated influenza vaccine listed by TCRdb under 2018. Library preparation was by RT-PCR. Instrument used: Illumina HiSeq 2500. Using fastp trimming at Q25 and MiXCR clonotype assembly, TCRdb reanalyzed the public sequencing data and kept in-frame beta chains. Every CDR3 protein is listed once, alongside the most common genes and DNA of its rows. Here the sample has roughly 500,000 distinct CDR3 sequences; less than 30% occur a single time. The top ten constitute approximately 1.9% of the sample. The input for sequencing was CD4+ T cells sorted from PBMCs, taken roughly 5 days after vaccination. These TCRs come from a man aged 45 to 65 who received an inactivated influenza vaccine. Donor details come from another sample of the same person, matched by shared clones.

This rearrangement joins TRBV29-1 to TRBJ2-3; perhaps TRBD2 as D (5 bases). The germline V and J ends were trimmed by 0 bases and 4 bases, with 17 bases remaining between them. Germline values: CDR1 SQVTM, CDR2 ANQGSEA. This CDR3 is 16 amino acids long. The CDR3 DNA is TGCAGCGTTGAAGATCCCCTAGCAGTGTCAGCAGATACGCAGTATTTT. Amino acid sequence: CSVEDPLAVSADTQYF.

This clonotype occurred a few times. This chain links TRBV7-2 with TRBJ2-1; 13 bases agree with TRBD2. Germline V gene lookup returns CDR1 SGHTA and CDR2 FQGNSA. With V trimmed by 5 bases and J by 7 bases, 5 bases remained unmatched. This CDR3 spans 15 amino acids. In DNA, the CDR3 is TGTGCCAGCAGCACCGGACTAGCGGGAGTTAATGAGCAGTTCTTC. It encodes CASSTGLAGVNEQFF.

This clonotype has more than one count but fewer than ten. J is TRBJ1-2 and V is TRBV10-3; the D is unclear. CDR3 length equals 14 residues. Between the trimmed V and J ends, which lost 0 bases and 2 bases, there was a span of 7 bases. The germline gives CDR1 ENHRY, CDR2 SYGVKD. The CDR3 is CAISESHENYGYTF. CDR3 in DNA: TGTGCCATCAGTGAGTCACACGAGAACTATGGCTACACCTTC.

The chain recombines TRBV2 with TRBJ2-7, with D perhaps TRBD1 or TRBD2 (5 bases each). V lost 4 bases and J lost 2, with 12 bases in between. The CDR3 contains 14 residues. In germline, CDR1 is SNHLY, CDR2 FYNNEI. In DNA form, the CDR3 reads TGTGCCAGCAGTGGCGAGGGGCTACCCTACGAGCAGTACTTC. It specifies CASSGEGLPYEQYF. Looking up the rest from reference TRBV2 and TRBJ2-7 gives the full variable domain: EPEVTQTPSHQVTQMGQEVILRCVPISNHLYFYWYRQILGQKVEFLVSFYNNEISEKSEIFDDQFSVERPDGSNFTLKIRSTKLEDSAMYFCASSGEGLPYEQYFGPGTRLTVT.

The chain has TRBV18 and TRBJ2-3, with D tentatively TRBD1 or TRBD2 (5 bases each). Germline assignment: CDR1 KGHSH and CDR2 LQKENI. The CDR3 contains 14 residues. With 3 bases removed from V and 6 bases from J, the gap between germline ends came to 13 bases. CDR3 DNA sequence: TGTGCCAGCTCACCTCGGGACCCTGGCGATACGCAGTATTTT. It encodes CASSPRDPGDTQYF.

The chain links TRBV20-1 to TRBJ2-3, with a possible D match to TRBD2 (6 bases). Germline values: CDR1 DFQATT, CDR2 SNEGSKA (reference sequence). V lost 6 bases and J 1 base, leaving 11 bases between the germline ends. The CDR3 has 13 residues. CDR3 nucleotide sequence: TGCAGTGCAACCGGGACTGGCACAGATACGCAGTATTTT. This gives the protein CSATGTGTDTQYF.

A few counts support this clonotype. The chain links TRBV11-2 to TRBJ1-1; 8 nucleotides agree with TRBD1. V lost 2 bases and J lost 1; bases outside the gene matches: 12. The CDR3 totals 18 residues. In germline, CDR1 is SGHAT, CDR2 FQNNGV. The CDR3 region has the DNA TGTGCCAGCAGCTTATCCTCGATCCAGGGGGCGGAGAACACTGAAGCTTTCTTT. This codes for CASSLSSIQGAENTEAFF.

The J gene is TRBJ2-7, the V gene TRBV20-1, with a possible D match to TRBD2 (7 bases). V was cut by 0 bases and J by 7 bases, with 10 bases left in between. The length of the CDR3 is 12 residues. Germline-derived CDR1 and CDR2 are DFQATT and SNEGSKA (reference sequence). The CDR3 DNA is TGCAGTGCTAGAGACAGGGGAGGGGAGCAGTACTTC. This encodes CSARDRGGEQYF.

The chain uses TRBV15 and TRBJ1-5; weak D call: TRBD1 (5 bases). Germline lookup yields CDR1 LNHNV and CDR2 YYDKDF (reference sequence). There are 18 residues in the CDR3. V was cut by 0 bases and J by 2 bases, with 17 bases left in between. The CDR3 sequence is CATSRDLQVLLGNQPQHF. The CDR3 nucleotides read TGTGCCACCAGCAGAGATTTACAGGTCCTTTTAGGCAATCAGCCCCAGCATTTT.